These T cell receptor beta chains were read from a single sample in a study of T cells after yellow fever vaccination. TCRdb independently ran MiXCR on the 5' RACE reads; one entry per CDR3 protein. The data show about 74,000 distinct CDR3 sequences, roughly 6.9% seen once. The sample consisted of CD8+ T cells sorted from PBMCs, taken 4 to 6 days after the first yellow fever vaccination. These receptor sequences come from a man younger than 30 who received the YFV17D yellow fever vaccine. Both conserved end residues are part of each CDR3. Each record gives: clone size, D gene, J gene, V gene, CDR3 DNA, CDR3 protein. A D gene is named only where the DNA matches it firmly. Clone sizes are given selectively: once, few, many, or a class where the clone is expanded.

>-|-|TRBJ2-3|TRBV27
TGTGCCAGCAGGGGGGCGCGGGGAGATACGCAGTATTTT
CASRGARGDTQYF
>few|TRBD1|TRBJ2-6|TRBV5-1
TGCGCCAGCAGCCCAGTGGACAGGCTACCCCCGGGGGGGGCCAACGTCCTGACTTTC
CASSPVDRLPPGGANVLTF
>-|-|TRBJ2-2|TRBV7-9
TGTGCCAGCAGCTCGGGGAACACCGGGGAGCTGTTTTTT
CASSSGNTGELFF
>few|-|TRBJ2-7|TRBV5-6
TGTGCCAGCAGTGAACGAGGGAGCTCCTACGAGCAGTACTTC
CASSERGSSYEQYF
>-|TRBD1|TRBJ1-1|TRBV12-3/TRBV12-4
TGTGCCAGCAGTTCGGGACAGGGGAGGACTGAAGCTTTCTTT
CASSSGQGRTEAFF
>few|-|TRBJ1-4|TRBV7-9
TGTGCCAGCAGCTTTGCGGGGTTTGATGAAAAACTGTTTTTT
CASSFAGFDEKLFF
>few|-|TRBJ1-5|TRBV6-2/TRBV6-3
TGTGCCAGCAGTTACTTCGGGCAGGACAATCAGCCCCAGCATTTT
CASSYFGQDNQPQHF
>many|-|TRBJ2-1|TRBV25-1
TGTGCCACTACGGCTGGAGGGCATGAGCAGTTCTTC
CATTAGGHEQFF
>-|-|TRBJ2-5|TRBV12-3/TRBV12-4
TGTGCCAGCAGAGATACAGGGTGGGGTCAAGAGACCCAGTACTTC
CASRDTGWGQETQYF
>-|TRBD2|TRBJ2-1|TRBV5-4
TGTGCCAGCAGCTTGATCCTAGCGGGCTACAATGAGCAGTTCTTC
CASSLILAGYNEQFF
>few|-|TRBJ1-1|TRBV30
TGTGCCTGGAGCGTAGAAGAGAACACTGAAGCTTTCTTT
CAWSVEENTEAFF
>few|-|TRBJ2-3|TRBV5-1
TGCGCCAGCAGCTTGATGTCAGAGAGCACAGATACGCAGTATTTT
CASSLMSESTDTQYF
>few|-|TRBJ2-6|TRBV5-1
TGCGCCAGCAGCCTTGGGGTCGGGGCCAACGTCCTGACTTTC
CASSLGVGANVLTF
>-|-|TRBJ2-7|TRBV4-1
TGCGCCAGCAGCTCAAGGCCGGGACTCCGCTCCTACGAGCAGTACTTC
CASSSRPGLRSYEQYF
>-|-|TRBJ1-2|TRBV12-3/TRBV12-4
TGTGCCAGCAGGCGGAATGAAAACTATGGCTACACCTTC
CASRRNENYGYTF
>-|TRBD1|TRBJ2-5|TRBV4-1
TGCGCCAGCAGCCAAGGACAGGGCTTCGCAGAGACCCAGTACTTC
CASSQGQGFAETQYF
>many|-|TRBJ2-5|TRBV15
TGTGCCACCAGCAGTACGGGGGAGACCCAGTACTTC
CATSSTGETQYF
>-|-|TRBJ1-1|TRBV7-9
TGTGCCAGCAGCGATGCAGGGGATCCGAACACTGAAGCTTTCTTT
CASSDAGDPNTEAFF
>-|TRBD2|TRBJ2-3|TRBV6-1
TGTGCCAGCAGTGGACTAGCGGGGGCTGATACGCAGTATTTT
CASSGLAGADTQYF
>many|-|TRBJ2-5|TRBV12-3/TRBV12-4
TGTGCCAGCACCCGGGTATGGGAGACCCAGTACTTC
CASTRVWETQYF
>few|-|TRBJ2-1|TRBV7-6
TGTGCCAGCAGCTCCCAGGGATGGGGCGCCGCCTCTGAGCAGTTCTTC
CASSSQGWGAASEQFF
>many|-|TRBJ2-2|TRBV10-3
TGTGCCATCAAGAGGGAGTTCCAGAACACCGGGGAGCTGTTTTTT
CAIKREFQNTGELFF
>many|TRBD1|TRBJ1-2|TRBV29-1
TGCAGCGTCTCGGCAGGGGGTCGCAACTATGGCTACACCTTC
CSVSAGGRNYGYTF
>-|-|TRBJ2-2|TRBV2
TGTGCCACTACCAGGCCCGAGCATATCACCGGGGAGCTGTTTTTT
CATTRPEHITGELFF
>-|-|TRBJ1-1|TRBV7-9
TGTGCCAGCAGTCTGAGCACTGAAGCTTTCTTT
CASSLSTEAFF
>many|-|TRBJ1-2|TRBV12-3/TRBV12-4
TGTGCCAGCAGTTTAGGGGGTTTAGAGGGCTACACCTTC
CASSLGGLEGYTF
>-|-|TRBJ1-2|TRBV29-1
TGCAGCGTTGAAGGGTCAGACAGACTGCTTAACTATGGCTACACCTTC
CSVEGSDRLLNYGYTF
>many|-|TRBJ2-3|TRBV5-6
TGTGCCAGCAGCTTGGAGGAGGGCACAGATACGCAGTATTTT
CASSLEEGTDTQYF
>many|TRBD1|TRBJ2-1|TRBV12-5
TGTGCTAGTGGGGGGACAGGGTGGTATGAGCAGTTCTTC
CASGGTGWYEQFF
>many|-|TRBJ2-2|TRBV6-2/TRBV6-3
TGTGCCACCTCGATAATCGTGGACACCGGGGAGCTGTTTTTT
CATSIIVDTGELFF
>-|-|TRBJ1-1|TRBV6-1
TGTGCCAGCAGCCCCCCCGGCTGGGGTGAAGGCACTGAAGCTTTCTTT
CASSPPGWGEGTEAFF
>-|-|TRBJ1-3|TRBV25-1
TGTGCCAGCAGTTTCGACCTTTTCTCTGGAAACACCATATATTTT
CASSFDLFSGNTIYF
>many|-|TRBJ1-2|TRBV5-1
TGCGCCAGCAGCAAATTACAACTAGGCGGCTACACCTTC
CASSKLQLGGYTF
>few|-|TRBJ2-1|TRBV5-6
TGTGCCAGCAGCCTTGGACAGTCAGGCCATGAGCAGTTCTTC
CASSLGQSGHEQFF
>few|TRBD2|TRBJ2-3|TRBV11-2
TGTGCCAGCAGGCTAGCGGGGTACACAGATACGCAGTATTTT
CASRLAGYTDTQYF
>few|-|TRBJ2-5|TRBV7-6
TGTGCCAGCAGCCACCCGACACGAAGCCAAGAGACCCAGTACTTC
CASSHPTRSQETQYF
>few|TRBD2|TRBJ2-3|TRBV4-3
TGCGCCAGCAGCCTACAAGCGGGGCTGGAGGCAGATACGCAGTATTTT
CASSLQAGLEADTQYF
>many|TRBD1|TRBJ2-1|TRBV7-9
TGTGCCAGCAACAAACCCGGGACAGCTACCGGGAATGAGCAGTTCTTC
CASNKPGTATGNEQFF
>-|-|TRBJ1-4|TRBV30
TGTGCCTGGAGTGTACTGGGGTCGAAACTGTTTTTT
CAWSVLGSKLFF
>-|-|TRBJ2-5|TRBV29-1
TGCAGCGTTGATGGAATACGGGAGACCCAGTACTTC
CSVDGIRETQYF
>few|-|TRBJ1-5|TRBV12-3/TRBV12-4
TGTGCCAGCAGTCCGAGGGACGGGCTACGGAATCAGCCCCAGCATTTT
CASSPRDGLRNQPQHF
>-|-|TRBJ1-2|TRBV4-1
TGCGCCAGCAGCCAAGCCCTGGGGGGGGGGCTTCACGGCTACACCTTC
CASSQALGGGLHGYTF
>many|-|TRBJ2-1|TRBV3-1
TGTGCCAGCAGCCCCCAAGGGGACTGGGCACGGATGTTCTTC
CASSPQGDWARMFF
>-|-|TRBJ2-2|TRBV5-4
TGTGCCATGGCCCCTGGGTCAGGCACCGGGGAGCTGTTTTTT
CAMAPGSGTGELFF
>few|-|TRBJ2-3|TRBV6-4
TGTGCCAGCAGTGACGAGGGGGGGGCCGCAGATACGCAGTATTTT
CASSDEGGAADTQYF
>many|-|TRBJ2-5|TRBV7-6
TGTGCCAGCAGCCGGAAACGACTAGGTTTTAAAGGGCGTGAGACCCAGTACTTC
CASSRKRLGFKGRETQYF
>few|TRBD1|TRBJ2-5|TRBV19
TGTGCCAGTAGTATAGTCTCCGACAGGGAAGAGACCCAGTACTTC
CASSIVSDREETQYF
>many|-|TRBJ2-7|TRBV6-5
TGTGCCAGCACTGGGGGGCCCGACGAGCAGTACTTC
CASTGGPDEQYF
>many|TRBD1|TRBJ2-7|TRBV9
TGTGCCAGCAGCGTCGGGACAGGGATCCACGAGCAGTACTTC
CASSVGTGIHEQYF
>many|TRBD1|TRBJ2-7|TRBV7-7
TGTGCAAGCAGCTTAGCACAGGGGTCGGACGAGCAGTACTTC
CASSLAQGSDEQYF
>few|-|TRBJ1-6|TRBV6-1
TGTGCCAGCAGATCTCAGGGGAACGGGTCACCCCTCCACTTT
CASRSQGNGSPLHF
>few|-|TRBJ2-4|TRBV7-9
TGTGCCAGCAGCTTCCAGAATGGAGAAAACATTCAGTACTTC
CASSFQNGENIQYF